One and the same sample provided the 17 T cell receptor beta chains below, sequenced in a study of blood T cell repertoires in COVID-19. Assay used: immunoSEQ multiplex PCR; TCRdb lists only in-frame clones, some missing. The table records roughly 170,000 clones, more than 85% of them present only once. The specimen was peripheral blood. The source of these receptors is a man in his forties or fifties with active or convalescent COVID-19.

The chain has TRBV4-3 and TRBJ2-4; 7 nucleotides line up with TRBD2. CDR1 LGHNA and CDR2 YSLEER come from the germline V gene. V shed 0 bases, J shed 8 bases, and the junction held 7 bases outside the gene matches. The CDR3 extends over 15 amino acids. The CDR3 protein is CASSQDRQGGYIQYF. In DNA form, the CDR3 reads TGCGCCAGCAGCCAAGATCGGCAGGGAGGGTACATTCAGTACTTC.

The CDR3 sequence is CASNYDRDSDQPQHF. As DNA, the CDR3 is TGTGCCAGCAACTACGACCGGGACAGCGATCAGCCCCAGCATTTT. The chain couples TRBV13 to TRBJ1-5, with 7 positions matching TRBD1. CDR1 and CDR2 (germline): PRHDT, FYEKMQ (reference sequence). The CDR3 is 15 residues long. The V gene end was trimmed by 7 bases and the J gene end by 5 bases; junction bases not matched to a gene: 11.

V gene TRBV11-1 combines with J gene TRBJ1-1, with 11 bases fitting TRBD1. With V trimmed by 3 bases and J by 6 bases, 6 bases remained unmatched. The germline V gene encodes CDR1 SGHAT and CDR2 FQDESV (reference sequence). This CDR3 has 15 residues. The CDR3 loop is CASSFSRDRGAEAFF. In DNA, the CDR3 is TGTGCCAGCAGCTTTTCCCGGGACAGGGGGGCTGAAGCTTTCTTT.

The chain carries TRBV6-1 and TRBJ1-2; weak D call: TRBD1 (5 bases). CDR3 size: 13 residues. CDR1 and CDR2 from the germline V gene are MNHNS and SASEGT. V was shortened by 1 base and J by 6 bases, with 9 bases between the two germline ends. The DNA for the CDR3 is TGTGCCAGCAGTGAAGACAGGCAACATGGCTACACCTTC. Its translation: CASSEDRQHGYTF.

V gene TRBV5-4 combines with J gene TRBJ2-7; 9 bases fit TRBD1. The trim removed 4 bases at V and 1 base at J, leaving 6 bases unmatched. Per germline, CDR1 SGHNT and CDR2 YYREEE (reference sequence). The CDR3 is made up of 15 amino acids. CDR3 protein: CASSNDRGFSYEQYF. The CDR3, as DNA: TGTGCCAGCAGCAACGACAGGGGGTTTTCCTACGAGCAGTACTTC.

This clone was seen a few times. J is TRBJ1-3 and V is TRBV14; no reliable D call. The CDR3 spans 13 residues. The V gene lost 0 bases and the J gene lost 7 bases, with 7 bases spanning the gap. Germline loops: CDR1 SGHDN, CDR2 FVKESK. This CDR3 is CASSQDRRNTIYF. CDR3 DNA sequence: TGTGCCAGCAGCCAAGATCGTCGTAACACCATATATTTT. Together with reference TRBV14 and TRBJ1-3, the CDR3 gives the full variable domain: EAGVTQFPSHSVIEKGQTVTLRCDPISGHDNLYWYRRVMGKEIKFLLHFVKESKQDESGMPNNRFLAERTGGTYSTLKVQPAELEDSGVYFCASSQDRRNTIYFGEGSWLTVV.

This rearrangement joins TRBV15 to TRBJ2-3, with D possibly TRBD1 on 6 matching bases. This CDR3 comprises 14 residues. Germline CDR1 is LNHNV and CDR2 is YYDKDF (reference sequence). V lost 6 bases, J lost 5 bases, and 15 bases lay in between. The CDR3 sequence: CATSLGTPGDTQYF. The DNA of the CDR3 is TGTGCCACCAGTTTAGGGACACCGGGAGATACGCAGTATTTT.

This chain links TRBV7-9 with TRBJ2-1; D possibly corresponds to TRBD2 (6 bases). V was clipped by 6 bases and J by 5 bases, with 14 bases between them. The germline V gene encodes CDR1 SEHNR and CDR2 FQNEAQ (reference sequence). This CDR3 spans 14 amino acids. The CDR3 spells CASRPWREDNEQFF. CDR3 sequence (DNA): TGTGCCAGCAGACCTTGGAGGGAGGACAATGAGCAGTTCTTC. The whole variable domain, remainder taken from reference TRBV7-9 and TRBJ2-1, is DTGVSQNPRHKITKRGQNVTFRCDPISEHNRLYWYRQTLGQGPEFLTYFQNEAQLEKSRLLSDRFSAERPKGSFSTLEIQRTEQGDSAMYLCASRPWREDNEQFFGPGTRLTVL.

The rearrangement uses TRBV14 and TRBJ2-7; tentatively, D is TRBD1 (6 bases). Germline CDR1 SGHDN, CDR2 FVKESK. CDR3 length: 14 amino acids. Deletions cut 9 bases from V and 1 base from J, with 16 bases between. The CDR3, as DNA: TGTGCCAGGGAAACAGGGAAGGAGTCCTACGAGCAGTACTTC. Encoded protein: CARETGKESYEQYF.

The chain joins TRBV29-1 to TRBJ1-6; D possibly corresponds to TRBD1 (5 bases). There are 14 residues in the CDR3. CDR1 and CDR2 from the germline V gene are SQVTM and ANQGSEA. V lost 5 bases to trimming and J lost 7 bases, with 15 bases between them. DNA of the CDR3: TGCAGCGTTCTGGGCAGGGAGGTAAATTCACCCCTCCACTTT. It translates to CSVLGREVNSPLHF.

The genes are TRBV10-2 and TRBJ2-3, with D tentatively TRBD2 (5 bases). The CDR3 extends over 13 amino acids. The germline V and J ends were trimmed by 8 bases and 7 bases, with 16 bases remaining between them. Looked up from germline, CDR1 is WSHSY and CDR2 is SAAADI. In nucleotides, the CDR3 is TGCGCCAGCGGGATCGGCGGGCCCAATACGCAGTATTTT. This codes for CASGIGGPNTQYF.

The chain has TRBV27 and TRBJ2-1; 12 bases align to TRBD2. This CDR3 spans 16 amino acids. Germline V gene data show CDR1 as MNHEY and CDR2 as SMNVEV (reference sequence). J gave up 9 bases and V 3 bases, and 9 bases lay outside the gene matches. The CDR3 here is CASSFLLAGGSIEQFF. The CDR3 nucleotides are TGTGCCAGCAGTTTTCTACTAGCGGGGGGATCGATTGAGCAGTTCTTC.

The chain has TRBV3-1 (or the pseudogene TRBV3-2) and TRBJ1-2; TRBD1 is a possible D gene (6 bases). V lost 4 bases and J 7 bases, leaving 19 bases between the germline ends. The CDR3 totals 15 residues. CDR1 and CDR2 (germline): LGHDT, YNNKEL (reference sequence). This chain's CDR3 is CASSPETGPEAGYTF. The CDR3 nucleotides are TGTGCCAGCAGCCCAGAGACAGGACCCGAAGCTGGCTACACCTTC.

The chain recombines TRBV11-2 with TRBJ1-1; D not certain. The germline V gene encodes CDR1 SGHAT and CDR2 FQNNGV. The CDR3 loop spans 15 amino acids. V dropped 1 base and J dropped 0 bases, with 9 bases sitting between them. CDR3 protein: CASSLVRRVNTEAFF. CDR3 coding DNA: TGTGCCAGCAGCTTAGTCAGGAGGGTGAACACTGAAGCTTTCTTT.

V usage is TRBV7-9 and J usage is TRBJ1-1, with 10 bases identical to TRBD1. Losses at the gene ends were 1 base for V and 7 bases for J; bases not matched to a gene: 3. The CDR3 has 14 residues. The germline CDR1 and CDR2 sequences are SEHNR and FQNEAQ (reference sequence). Written as DNA, the CDR3 is TGTGCCAGCAGCTTAGGGGGGACAGGGGATGAAGCTTTCTTT. Residues: CASSLGGTGDEAFF.

V usage is TRBV30 and J usage is TRBJ1-5; D not certain. Germline V CDR1 and CDR2: GTSNPN, SVGIG (reference sequence). The V end was cut by 2 bases, the J end by 0 bases, with 8 bases between. CDR3 length: 14 amino acids. For the CDR3, the DNA is TGTGCCTGGAGTTCTGACAATAGCAATCAGCCCCAGCATTTT. It translates to CAWSSDNSNQPQHF.

The chain employs TRBV28 and TRBJ1-4, with 7 bases aligning to TRBD1. Germline V gene data show CDR1 as MDHEN and CDR2 as SYDVKM. Losses at the gene ends were 3 bases for V and 8 bases for J; bases not matched to a gene: 9. The CDR3 loop spans 15 amino acids. Here the CDR3 reads CASSFPQGTGEKLFF. DNA for the CDR3: TGTGCCAGCAGTTTTCCACAGGGGACGGGCGAAAAACTGTTTTTT.